This T cell receptor (beta chain) was found in a study of T cells in tumors after PD-1 blockade. Study-wide background: Some patients also took daily vismodegib 150 mg during anti-PD-1 treatment.

CDR3 length: 13 amino acids. Losses at the gene ends were 5 bases for V and 4 bases for J; bases not matched to a gene: 3. Germline V lookup: CDR1 SGHTA, CDR2 FQGNSA. Generated by immunoSEQ multiplex PCR, the TCRdb table keeps only in-frame clones and is missing some. The sample holds more than 40,000 clones, over 75% seen once. The gene calls are TRBV7-2 and TRBJ1-1, with 8 nucleotides matching TRBD1. The specimen comprised PBMCs, sampled before anti-PD-1 treatment. The origin of this receptor is a human donor with basal cell carcinoma. CDR3 nucleotides: TGTGCCAGCAGCAATACAGGGGGCACTGAAGCTTTCTTT. This gives the protein CASSNTGGTEAFF.